The source of this TCR beta chain is a study of Graves' ophthalmopathy and Graves' hyperthyroidism. About the study: Peripheral blood was gathered at first diagnosis, ahead of any treatment whatsoever.

Germline loops: CDR1 GTSNPN, CDR2 SVGIG (reference sequence). The CDR3 has 11 residues. Trimming cost V 7 bases and J 7 bases, with 12 bases left between them. RNA transcripts were the source from which TCR beta CDR3 regions were amplified. HTBI-primed RT-PCR formed the first round, and a multiplex PCR formed the second. TCRdb passed the multiplex PCR reads through MiXCR, listing each CDR3 protein once. The repertoire holds approximately 210,000 distinct CDR3 sequences, with 25% to 30% as singletons. This clonotype was seen just once. Exclusion applied to patients with other autoimmune diseases, uncontrolled infections, pregnancy or lactation. The diagnosis combined clinical symptoms, thyroxine, TRAb, thyroid ultrasound and orbital computed tomography scans.

The receptor comes from a middle-aged man with Graves' ophthalmopathy. Sequences were obtained from peripheral blood. The rearrangement uses TRBV30 and TRBJ2-3; perhaps TRBD2 as D (5 bases). The CDR3 is CASRGHNTQYF. For the CDR3, the DNA is TGTGCCTCCCGAGGGCATAATACGCAGTATTTT.